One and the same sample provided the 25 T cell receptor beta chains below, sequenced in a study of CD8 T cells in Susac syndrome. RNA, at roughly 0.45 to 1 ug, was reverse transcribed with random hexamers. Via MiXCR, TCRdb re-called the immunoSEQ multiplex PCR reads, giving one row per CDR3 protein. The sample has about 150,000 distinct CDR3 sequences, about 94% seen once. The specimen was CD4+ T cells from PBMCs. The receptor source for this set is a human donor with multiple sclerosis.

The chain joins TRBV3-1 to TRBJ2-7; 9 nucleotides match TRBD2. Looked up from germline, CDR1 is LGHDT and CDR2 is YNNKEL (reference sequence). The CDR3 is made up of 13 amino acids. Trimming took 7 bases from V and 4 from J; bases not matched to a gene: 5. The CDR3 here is CASTFSGGYEQYF. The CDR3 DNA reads TGTGCCAGCACCTTTAGCGGGGGATACGAGCAGTACTTC.

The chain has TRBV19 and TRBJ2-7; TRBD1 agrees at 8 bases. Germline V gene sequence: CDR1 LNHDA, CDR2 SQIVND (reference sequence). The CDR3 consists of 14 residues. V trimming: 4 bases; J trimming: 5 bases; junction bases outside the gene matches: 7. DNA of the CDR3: TGTGCCAGTAGTAGCCTACAGGGGGGCAACGAGCAGTACTTC. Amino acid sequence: CASSSLQGGNEQYF. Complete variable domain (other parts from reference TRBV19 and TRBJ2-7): DGGITQSPKYLFRKEGQNVTLSCEQNLNHDAMYWYRQDPGQGLRLIYYSQIVNDFQKGDIAEGYSVSREKKESFPLTVTSAQKNPTAFYLCASSSLQGGNEQYFGPGTRLTVT.

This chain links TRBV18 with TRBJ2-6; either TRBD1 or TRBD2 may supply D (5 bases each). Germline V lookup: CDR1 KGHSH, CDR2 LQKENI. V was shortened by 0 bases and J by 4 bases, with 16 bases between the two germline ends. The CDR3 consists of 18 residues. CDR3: CASSPPFFRGTGANVLTF. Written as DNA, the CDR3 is TGTGCCAGCTCACCACCTTTCTTTCGAGGGACCGGGGCCAACGTCCTGACTTTC.

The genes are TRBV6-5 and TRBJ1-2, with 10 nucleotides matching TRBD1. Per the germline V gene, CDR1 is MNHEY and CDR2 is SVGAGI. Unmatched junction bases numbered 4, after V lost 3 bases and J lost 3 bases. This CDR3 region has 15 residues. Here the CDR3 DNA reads TGTGCCAGCAGTTATACGGGACAGGGGCACTATGGCTACACCTTC. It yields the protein CASSYTGQGHYGYTF.

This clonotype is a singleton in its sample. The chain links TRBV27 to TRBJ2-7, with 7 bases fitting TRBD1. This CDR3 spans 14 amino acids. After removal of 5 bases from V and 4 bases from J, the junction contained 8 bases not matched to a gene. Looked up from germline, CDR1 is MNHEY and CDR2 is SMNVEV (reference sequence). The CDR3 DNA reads TGTGCCAGCAGTCCCCACGGACAGGTTTACGAGCAGTACTTC. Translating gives CASSPHGQVYEQYF.

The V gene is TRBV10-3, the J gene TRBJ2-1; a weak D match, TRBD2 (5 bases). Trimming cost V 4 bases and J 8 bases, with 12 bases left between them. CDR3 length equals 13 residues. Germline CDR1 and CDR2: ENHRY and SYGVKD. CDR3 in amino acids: CAISVQEEDEQFF. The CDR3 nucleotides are TGTGCCATCAGTGTTCAAGAGGAGGATGAGCAGTTCTTC.

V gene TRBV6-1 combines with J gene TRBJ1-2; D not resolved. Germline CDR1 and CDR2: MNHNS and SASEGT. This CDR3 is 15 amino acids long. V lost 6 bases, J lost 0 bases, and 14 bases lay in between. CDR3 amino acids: CASRAPDGTNYGYTF. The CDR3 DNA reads TGTGCCAGCAGGGCCCCGGACGGAACTAACTATGGCTACACCTTC.

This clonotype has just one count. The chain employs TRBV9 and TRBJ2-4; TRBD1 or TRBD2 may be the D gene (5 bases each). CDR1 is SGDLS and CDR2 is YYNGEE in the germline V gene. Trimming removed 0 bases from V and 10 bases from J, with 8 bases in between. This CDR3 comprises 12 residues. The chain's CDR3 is CASSVVEGIQYF. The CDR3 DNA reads TGTGCCAGCAGCGTAGTCGAGGGGATTCAGTACTTC.

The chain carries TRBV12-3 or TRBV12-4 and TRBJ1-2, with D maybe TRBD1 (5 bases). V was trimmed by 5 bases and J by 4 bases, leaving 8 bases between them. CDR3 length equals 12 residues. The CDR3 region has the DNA TGTGCCAGCAGTCCGGACATCTATGGCTACACCTTC. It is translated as CASSPDIYGYTF.

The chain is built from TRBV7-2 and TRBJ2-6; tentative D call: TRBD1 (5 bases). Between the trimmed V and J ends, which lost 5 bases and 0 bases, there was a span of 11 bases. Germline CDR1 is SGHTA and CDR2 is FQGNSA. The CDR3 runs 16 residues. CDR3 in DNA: TGTGCCAGCAGCCCACTGGGGCCCTCTGGGGCCAACGTCCTGACTTTC. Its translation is CASSPLGPSGANVLTF.

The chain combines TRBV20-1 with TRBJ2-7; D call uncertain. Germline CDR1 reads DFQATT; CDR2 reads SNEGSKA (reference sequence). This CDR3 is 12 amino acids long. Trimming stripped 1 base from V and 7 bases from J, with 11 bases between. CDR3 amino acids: CSARALMREQYF. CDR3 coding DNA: TGCAGTGCTAGAGCTTTGATGAGGGAGCAGTACTTC.

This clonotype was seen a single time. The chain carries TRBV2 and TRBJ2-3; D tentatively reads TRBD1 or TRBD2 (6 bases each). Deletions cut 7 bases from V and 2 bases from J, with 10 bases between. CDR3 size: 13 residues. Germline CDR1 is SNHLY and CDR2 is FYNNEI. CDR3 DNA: TGTGCCAGCAAGGGGGGCCCCACAGATACGCAGTATTTT. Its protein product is CASKGGPTDTQYF.

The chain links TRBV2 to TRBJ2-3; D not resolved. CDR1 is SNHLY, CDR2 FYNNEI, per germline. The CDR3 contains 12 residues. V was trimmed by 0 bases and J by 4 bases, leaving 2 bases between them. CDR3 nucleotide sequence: TGTGCCAGCAGTGAAGCGCCAGATACGCAGTATTTT. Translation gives CASSEAPDTQYF.

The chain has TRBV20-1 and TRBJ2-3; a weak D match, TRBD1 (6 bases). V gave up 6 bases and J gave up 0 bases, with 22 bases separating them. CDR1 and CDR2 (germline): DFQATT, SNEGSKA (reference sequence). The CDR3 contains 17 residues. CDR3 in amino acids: CSASQGQGLFSTDTQYF. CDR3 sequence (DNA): TGCAGTGCCAGCCAGGGGCAGGGGTTATTTAGCACAGATACGCAGTATTTT.

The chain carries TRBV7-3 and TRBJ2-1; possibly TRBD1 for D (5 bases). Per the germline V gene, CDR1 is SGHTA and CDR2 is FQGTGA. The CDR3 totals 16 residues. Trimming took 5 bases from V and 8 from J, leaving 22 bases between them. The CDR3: CASSLTLTQGSDEQFF. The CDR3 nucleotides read TGTGCCAGCAGCCTGACCCTGACCCAGGGTAGTGATGAGCAGTTCTTC. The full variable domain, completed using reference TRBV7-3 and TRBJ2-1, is GAGVSQTPSNKVTEKGKYVELRCDPISGHTALYWYRQSLGQGPEFLIYFQGTGAADDSGLPNDRFFAVRPEGSVSTLKIQRTERGDSAVYLCASSLTLTQGSDEQFFGPGTRLTVL.

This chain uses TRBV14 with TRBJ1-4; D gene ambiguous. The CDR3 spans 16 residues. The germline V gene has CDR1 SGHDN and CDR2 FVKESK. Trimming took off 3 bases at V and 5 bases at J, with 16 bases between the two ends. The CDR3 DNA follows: TGTGCCAGCAGCCAGGGCACATGGTACGCAAATGAAAAACTGTTTTTT. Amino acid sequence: CASSQGTWYANEKLFF.

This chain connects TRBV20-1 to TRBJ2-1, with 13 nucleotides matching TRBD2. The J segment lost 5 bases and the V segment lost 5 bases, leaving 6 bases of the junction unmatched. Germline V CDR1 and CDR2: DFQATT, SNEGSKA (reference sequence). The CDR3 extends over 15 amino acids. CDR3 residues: CSASPLAGGNNEQFF. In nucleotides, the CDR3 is TGCAGTGCTTCCCCACTAGCGGGAGGGAACAATGAGCAGTTCTTC.

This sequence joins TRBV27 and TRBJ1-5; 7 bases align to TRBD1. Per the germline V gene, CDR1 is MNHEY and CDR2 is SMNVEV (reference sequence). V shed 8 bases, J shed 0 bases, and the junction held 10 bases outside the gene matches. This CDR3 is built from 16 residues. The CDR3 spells CASAPGTAYSNQPQHF. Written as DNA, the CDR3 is TGTGCCAGCGCCCCCGGGACAGCCTATAGCAATCAGCCCCAGCATTTT.

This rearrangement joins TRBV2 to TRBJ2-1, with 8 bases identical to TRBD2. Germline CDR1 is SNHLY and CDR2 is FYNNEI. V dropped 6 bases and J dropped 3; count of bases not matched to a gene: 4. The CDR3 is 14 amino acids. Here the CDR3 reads CASRREALYNEQFF. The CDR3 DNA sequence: TGTGCCAGCAGGCGGGAGGCCCTCTACAATGAGCAGTTCTTC.

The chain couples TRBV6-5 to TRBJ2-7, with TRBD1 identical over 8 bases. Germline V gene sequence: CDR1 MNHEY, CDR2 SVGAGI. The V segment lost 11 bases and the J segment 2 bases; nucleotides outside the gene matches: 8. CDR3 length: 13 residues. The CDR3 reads CAAAGTGPYEQYF. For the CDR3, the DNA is TGTGCCGCCGCCGGGACAGGCCCCTACGAGCAGTACTTC.

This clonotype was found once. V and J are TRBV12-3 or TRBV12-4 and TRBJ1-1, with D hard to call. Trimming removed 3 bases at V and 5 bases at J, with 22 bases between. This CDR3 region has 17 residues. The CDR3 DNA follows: TGTGCCAGCAGTTTTCGGGGATCATTTGAGGGTCGAACTGAAGCTTTCTTT. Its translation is CASSFRGSFEGRTEAFF.

The CDR3 DNA reads as TGTGCCAGCAGTGGGACTAGCACGAACACCGGGGAGCTGTTTTTT. This sequence encodes CASSGTSTNTGELFF. The chain recombines TRBV2 with TRBJ2-2, with 8 bases identical to TRBD2. Germline V gives CDR1 SNHLY, CDR2 FYNNEI. The trim removed 4 bases at V and 0 bases at J, leaving 1 base unmatched. The CDR3 sequence is 15 residues long.

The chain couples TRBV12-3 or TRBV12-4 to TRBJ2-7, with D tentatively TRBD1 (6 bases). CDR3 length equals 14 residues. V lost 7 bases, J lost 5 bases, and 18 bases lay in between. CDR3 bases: TGTGCCAGCACCCCCAGGGGAAGCGTCCACGAGCAGTACTTC. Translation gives CASTPRGSVHEQYF.

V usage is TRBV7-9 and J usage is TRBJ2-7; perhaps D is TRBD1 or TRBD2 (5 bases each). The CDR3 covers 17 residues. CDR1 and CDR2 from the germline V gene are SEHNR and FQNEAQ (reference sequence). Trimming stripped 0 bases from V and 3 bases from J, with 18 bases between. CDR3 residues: CASSLALIRDGSYEQYF. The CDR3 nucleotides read TGTGCCAGCAGCTTAGCGCTAATTCGGGACGGCAGCTACGAGCAGTACTTC.

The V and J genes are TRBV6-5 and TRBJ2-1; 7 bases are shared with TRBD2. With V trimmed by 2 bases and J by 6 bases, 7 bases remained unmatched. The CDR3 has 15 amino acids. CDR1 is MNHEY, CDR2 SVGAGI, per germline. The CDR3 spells CASSYEGGFPNEQFF. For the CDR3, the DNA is TGTGCCAGCAGTTACGAGGGAGGGTTCCCCAATGAGCAGTTCTTC.